The clone carrying this T cell receptor (beta chain) was counted many times. Its antigen is not known. The entry originates in a study of CD8 T cells in ankylosing spondylitis. Study results and caveats: According to the report, clones linked to the disease were significantly enriched in matched synovial fluid samples taken from ankylosing spondylitis patients. One TCR beta motif, made up of under ten highly homologous variants, appeared characteristic of ankylosing spondylitis blood. Some motif variants were previously reported in reactive arthritis synovial fluid and blood. Clones linked to disease, bearing a CD8+ phenotype, were relatively rare in peripheral blood.

With molecular barcodes, quantitative 5'-RACE was used to make the TCR beta libraries. MiXCR, run by TCRdb on the 5' RACE reads, gives a single entry per CDR3 protein. Of some 840,000 distinct CDR3 sequences in the sample, roughly 12% are singletons; the top ten hold roughly 0.51%. The CDR3 totals 15 residues. V gave up 3 bases and J gave up 0 bases, with 9 bases separating them. The chain joins TRBV12-3 or TRBV12-4 to TRBJ1-5; D is possibly TRBD1 (6 bases). The sequencing sample was made of blood, either unsorted or a sorted T cell fraction (not recorded which). The clonotype was recovered from a male donor with ankylosing spondylitis. The CDR3 region is CASSFQGFSNQPQHF. The CDR3 DNA sequence: TGTGCCAGCAGTTTTCAGGGGTTTAGCAATCAGCCCCAGCATTTT.